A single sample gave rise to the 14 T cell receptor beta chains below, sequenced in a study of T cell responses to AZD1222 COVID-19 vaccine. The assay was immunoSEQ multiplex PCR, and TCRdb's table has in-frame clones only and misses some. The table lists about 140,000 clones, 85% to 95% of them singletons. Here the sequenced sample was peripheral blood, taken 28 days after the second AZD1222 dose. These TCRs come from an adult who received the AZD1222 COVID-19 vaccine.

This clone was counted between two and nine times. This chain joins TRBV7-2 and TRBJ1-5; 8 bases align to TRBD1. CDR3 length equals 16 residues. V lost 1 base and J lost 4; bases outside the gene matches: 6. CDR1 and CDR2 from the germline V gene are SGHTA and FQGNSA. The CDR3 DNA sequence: TGTGCCAGCAGCTTAGGGGCAGGGGGCGCGAATCAGCCCCAGCATTTT. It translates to CASSLGAGGANQPQHF.

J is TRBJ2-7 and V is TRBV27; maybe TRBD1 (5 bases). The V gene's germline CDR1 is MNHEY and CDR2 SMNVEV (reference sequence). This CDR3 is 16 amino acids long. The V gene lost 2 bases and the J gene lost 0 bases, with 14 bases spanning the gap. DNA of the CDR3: TGTGCCAGCAGTTTAGGGGCCCTGGGGCCCTCCTACGAGCAGTACTTC. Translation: CASSLGALGPSYEQYF.

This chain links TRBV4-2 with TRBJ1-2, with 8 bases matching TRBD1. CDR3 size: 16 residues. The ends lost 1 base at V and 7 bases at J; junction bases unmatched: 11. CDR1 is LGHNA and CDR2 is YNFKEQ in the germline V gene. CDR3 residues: CASSQAGQGNKGGYTF. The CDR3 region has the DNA TGTGCCAGCAGCCAAGCCGGACAGGGCAATAAGGGTGGCTACACCTTC.

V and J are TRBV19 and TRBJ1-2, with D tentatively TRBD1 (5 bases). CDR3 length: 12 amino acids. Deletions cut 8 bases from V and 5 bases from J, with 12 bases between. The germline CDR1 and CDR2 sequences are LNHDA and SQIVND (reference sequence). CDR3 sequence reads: CASGGTAYGYTF. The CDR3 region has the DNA TGTGCCAGTGGTGGGACGGCTTATGGCTACACCTTC.

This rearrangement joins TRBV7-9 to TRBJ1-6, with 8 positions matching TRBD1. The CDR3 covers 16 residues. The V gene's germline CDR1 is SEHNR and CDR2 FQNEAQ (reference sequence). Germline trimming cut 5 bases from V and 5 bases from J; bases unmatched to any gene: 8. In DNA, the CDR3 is TGTGCCAGCAGCCAATGGGGACAGGACAATAATTCACCCCTCCACTTT. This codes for CASSQWGQDNNSPLHF.

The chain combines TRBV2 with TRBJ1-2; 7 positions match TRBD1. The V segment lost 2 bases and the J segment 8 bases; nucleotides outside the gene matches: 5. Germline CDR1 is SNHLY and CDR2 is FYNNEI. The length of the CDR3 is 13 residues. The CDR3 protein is CASSETGVGGYTF. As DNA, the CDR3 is TGTGCCAGCAGTGAAACAGGGGTAGGGGGCTACACCTTC.

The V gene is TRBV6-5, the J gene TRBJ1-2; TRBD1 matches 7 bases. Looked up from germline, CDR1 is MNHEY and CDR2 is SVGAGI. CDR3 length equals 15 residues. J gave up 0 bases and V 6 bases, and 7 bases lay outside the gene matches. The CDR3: CASSPRGWANYGYTF. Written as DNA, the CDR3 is TGTGCCAGCAGCCCCAGGGGGTGGGCTAACTATGGCTACACCTTC.

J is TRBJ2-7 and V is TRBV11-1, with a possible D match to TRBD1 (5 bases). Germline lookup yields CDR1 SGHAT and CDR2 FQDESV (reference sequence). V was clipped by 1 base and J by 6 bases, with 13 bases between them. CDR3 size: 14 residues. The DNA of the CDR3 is TGTGCCAGCAGCTTAGATGCAGGGTTCTTCGAGCAGTACTTC. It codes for CASSLDAGFFEQYF.

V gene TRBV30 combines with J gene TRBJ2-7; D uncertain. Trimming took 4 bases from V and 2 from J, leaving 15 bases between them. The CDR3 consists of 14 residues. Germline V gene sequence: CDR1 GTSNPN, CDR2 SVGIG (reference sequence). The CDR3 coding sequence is TGTGCCTGGACGGTTGATGCATTCGCCTACGAGCAGTACTTC. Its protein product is CAWTVDAFAYEQYF. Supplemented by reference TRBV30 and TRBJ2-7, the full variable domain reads SQTIHQWPATLVQPVGSPLSLECTVEGTSNPNLYWYRQAAGRGLQLLFYSVGIGQISSEVPQNLSASRPQDRQFILSSKKLLLSDSGFYLCAWTVDAFAYEQYFGPGTRLTVT.

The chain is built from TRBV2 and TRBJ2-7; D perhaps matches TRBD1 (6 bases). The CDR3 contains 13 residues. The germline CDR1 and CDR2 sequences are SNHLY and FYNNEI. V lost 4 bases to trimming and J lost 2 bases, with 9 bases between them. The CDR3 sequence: CASSGQVAYEQYF. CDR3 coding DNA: TGTGCCAGCAGTGGACAGGTTGCCTACGAGCAGTACTTC.

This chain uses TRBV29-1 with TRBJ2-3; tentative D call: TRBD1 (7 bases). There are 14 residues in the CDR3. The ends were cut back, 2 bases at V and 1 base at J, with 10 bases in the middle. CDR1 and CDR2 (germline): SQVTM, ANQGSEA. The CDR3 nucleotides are TGCAGCGTTGAACAGGGGGGTGGCACAGATACGCAGTATTTT. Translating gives CSVEQGGGTDTQYF.

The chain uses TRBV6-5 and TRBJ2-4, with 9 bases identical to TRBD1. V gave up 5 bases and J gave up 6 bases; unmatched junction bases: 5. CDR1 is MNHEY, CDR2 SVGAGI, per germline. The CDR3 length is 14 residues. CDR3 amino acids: CASSPGTGSNIQYF. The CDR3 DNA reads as TGTGCCAGCAGTCCCGGGACAGGGTCAAACATTCAGTACTTC.

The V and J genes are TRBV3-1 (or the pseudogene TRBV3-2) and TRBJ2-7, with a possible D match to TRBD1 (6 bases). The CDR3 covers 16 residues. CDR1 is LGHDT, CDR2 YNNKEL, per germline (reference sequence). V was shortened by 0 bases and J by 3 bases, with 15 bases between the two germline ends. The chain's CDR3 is CASSQELRQVLYEQYF. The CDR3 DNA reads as TGTGCCAGCAGCCAAGAATTGAGACAGGTCCTCTACGAGCAGTACTTC.

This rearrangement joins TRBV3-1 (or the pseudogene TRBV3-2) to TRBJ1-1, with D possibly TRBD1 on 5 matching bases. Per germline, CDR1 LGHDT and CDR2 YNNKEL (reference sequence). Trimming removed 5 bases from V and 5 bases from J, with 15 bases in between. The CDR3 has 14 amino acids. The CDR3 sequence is CASSSPGAGTEAFF. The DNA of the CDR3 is TGTGCCAGCAGCTCCCCCGGGGCTGGGACTGAAGCTTTCTTT.